Each of the 3 T cell receptor beta chains below was sequenced from the same sample in a study of human T cells and chemical hapten exposure. Described time point: healthy volunteer bleed at 2 weeks. Extraction of total RNA was performed on unfractionated whole blood. Each CDR3 protein gets one entry after TCRdb re-called the RACE reads with MiXCR. The data show 130,000 or so distinct CDR3 sequences, with around 8.3% seen just once and approximately 1.6% held by the top ten. The sequenced material came from whole blood. The receptors were gathered from a male donor in good health. Some clones in this sample may be carry-over from other donors' samples.

The table lists this clonotype with many counts. The chain has TRBV5-1 and TRBJ2-1, with D maybe TRBD1 (6 bases). V shed 4 bases and J shed 0 bases, with 11 bases lying between them. This CDR3 is 15 amino acids long. Germline CDR1 is SGHRS and CDR2 is YFSETQ. CDR3 nucleotide sequence: TGCGCCAGCAGCGGGGACAATCCCTCCTACAATGAGCAGTTCTTC. It translates to CASSGDNPSYNEQFF.

This clonotype was detected a few times. The rearrangement joins TRBV21-1 to TRBJ2-7; TRBD2 was called by the table and not checked on the DNA. TRBV21-1 is tagged as a pseudogene. This CDR3 spans 23 amino acids. The CDR3 nucleotides are TGTGCCAGCAGCAAAGCGCTTTGGCCTCGGCTAGCGGGCTTACCGGTGGGGTCCTACGAGCAGTACTTC. Translation: CASSKALWPRLAGLPVGSYEQYF.

The rearrangement joins TRBV9 to TRBJ2-3; no reliable D call. CDR1 SGDLS and CDR2 YYNGEE come from the germline V gene. The CDR3 covers 12 residues. The V end was cut by 4 bases, the J end by 5 bases, with 8 bases between. This CDR3 reads CASSTAGDTQYF. In nucleotides, the CDR3 is TGTGCCAGCAGCACAGCAGGAGATACGCAGTATTTT.